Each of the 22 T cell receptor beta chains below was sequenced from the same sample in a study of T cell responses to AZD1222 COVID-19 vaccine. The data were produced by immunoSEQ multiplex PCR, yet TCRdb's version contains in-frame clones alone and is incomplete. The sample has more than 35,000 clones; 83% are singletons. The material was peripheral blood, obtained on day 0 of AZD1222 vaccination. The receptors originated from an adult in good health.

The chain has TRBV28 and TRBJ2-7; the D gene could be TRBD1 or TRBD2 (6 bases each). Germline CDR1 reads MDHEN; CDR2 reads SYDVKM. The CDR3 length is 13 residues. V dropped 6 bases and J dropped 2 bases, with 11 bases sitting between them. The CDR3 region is CASRAGGPYEQYF. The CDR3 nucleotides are TGTGCCAGCAGAGCCGGGGGCCCCTACGAGCAGTACTTC.

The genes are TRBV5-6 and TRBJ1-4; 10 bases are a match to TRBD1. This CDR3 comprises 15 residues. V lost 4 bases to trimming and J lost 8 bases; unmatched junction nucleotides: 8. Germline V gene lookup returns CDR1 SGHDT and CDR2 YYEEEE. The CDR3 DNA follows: TGTGCCAGCAGCATTGGGACAGGGGTAGGGGAAAAACTGTTTTTT. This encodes CASSIGTGVGEKLFF.

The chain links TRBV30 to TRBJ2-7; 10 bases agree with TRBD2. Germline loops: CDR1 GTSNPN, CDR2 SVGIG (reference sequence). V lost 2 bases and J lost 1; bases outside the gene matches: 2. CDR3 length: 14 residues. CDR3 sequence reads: CAWSWTSGSYEQYF. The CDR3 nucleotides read TGTGCCTGGAGTTGGACTAGCGGTTCCTACGAGCAGTACTTC.

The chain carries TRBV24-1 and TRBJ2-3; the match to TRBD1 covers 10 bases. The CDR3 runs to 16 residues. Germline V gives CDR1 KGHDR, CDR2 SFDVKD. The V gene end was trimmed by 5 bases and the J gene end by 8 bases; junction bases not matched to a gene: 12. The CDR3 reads CATSGPRDRGIGTQYF. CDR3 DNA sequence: TGTGCCACCAGTGGCCCCCGGGACAGGGGTATAGGTACGCAGTATTTT.

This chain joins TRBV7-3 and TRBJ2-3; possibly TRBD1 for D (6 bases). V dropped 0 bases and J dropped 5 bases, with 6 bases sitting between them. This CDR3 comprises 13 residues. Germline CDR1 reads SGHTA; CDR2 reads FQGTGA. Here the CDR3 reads CASSLTGGDTQYF. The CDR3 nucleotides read TGTGCCAGCAGCTTAACAGGGGGAGATACGCAGTATTTT.

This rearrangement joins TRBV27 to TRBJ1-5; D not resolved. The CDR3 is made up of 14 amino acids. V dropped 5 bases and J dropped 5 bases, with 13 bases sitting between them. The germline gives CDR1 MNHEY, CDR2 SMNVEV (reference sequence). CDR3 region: CASSPTWVDQPQHF. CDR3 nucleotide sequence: TGTGCCAGCAGTCCCACGTGGGTCGATCAGCCCCAGCATTTT.

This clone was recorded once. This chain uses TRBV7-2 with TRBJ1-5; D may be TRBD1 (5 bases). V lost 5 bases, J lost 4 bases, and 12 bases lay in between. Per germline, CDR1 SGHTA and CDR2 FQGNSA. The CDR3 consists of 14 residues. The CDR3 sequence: CASSNRDGNQPQHF. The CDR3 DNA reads TGTGCCAGCAGCAACCGGGACGGTAATCAGCCCCAGCATTTT. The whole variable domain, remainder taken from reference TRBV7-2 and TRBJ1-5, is GAGVSQSPSNKVTEKGKDVELRCDPISGHTALYWYRQSLGQGLEFLIYFQGNSAPDKSGLPSDRFSAERTGGSVSTLTIQRTQQEDSAVYLCASSNRDGNQPQHFGDGTRLSIL.

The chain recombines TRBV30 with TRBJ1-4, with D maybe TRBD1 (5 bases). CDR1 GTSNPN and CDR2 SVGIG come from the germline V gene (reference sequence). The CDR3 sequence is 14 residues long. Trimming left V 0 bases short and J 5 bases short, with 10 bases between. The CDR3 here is CAWSVAGQNEKLFF. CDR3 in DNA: TGTGCCTGGAGTGTAGCGGGGCAGAATGAAAAACTGTTTTTT.

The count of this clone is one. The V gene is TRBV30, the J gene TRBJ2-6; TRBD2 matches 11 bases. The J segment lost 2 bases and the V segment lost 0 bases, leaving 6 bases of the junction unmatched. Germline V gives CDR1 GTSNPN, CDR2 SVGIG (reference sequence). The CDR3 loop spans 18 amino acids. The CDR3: CAWSVYSGRGTGANVLTF. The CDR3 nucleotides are TGTGCCTGGAGTGTATATAGCGGGAGGGGAACTGGGGCCAACGTCCTGACTTTC.

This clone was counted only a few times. The CDR3: CASSFSVRGTDEQYF. The CDR3 nucleotides read TGTGCCAGCAGTTTTTCGGTCAGGGGGACGGACGAGCAGTACTTC. This rearrangement joins TRBV28 to TRBJ2-7; TRBD1 agrees at 7 bases. After removal of 3 bases from V and 5 bases from J, the junction contained 10 bases not matched to a gene. The CDR3 sequence is 15 residues long. Per the germline V gene, CDR1 is MDHEN and CDR2 is SYDVKM.

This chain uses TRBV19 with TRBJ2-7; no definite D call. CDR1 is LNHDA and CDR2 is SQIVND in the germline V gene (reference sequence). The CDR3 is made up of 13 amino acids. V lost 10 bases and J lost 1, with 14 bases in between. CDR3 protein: CATKKLGSYEQYF. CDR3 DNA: TGTGCCACCAAGAAATTAGGGTCCTACGAGCAGTACTTC.

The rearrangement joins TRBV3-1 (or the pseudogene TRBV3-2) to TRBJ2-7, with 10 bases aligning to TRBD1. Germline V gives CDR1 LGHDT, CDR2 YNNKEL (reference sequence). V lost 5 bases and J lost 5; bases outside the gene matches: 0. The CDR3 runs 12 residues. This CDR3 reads CASSGQGDEQYF. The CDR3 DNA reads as TGTGCCAGCAGCGGACAGGGGGACGAGCAGTACTTC.

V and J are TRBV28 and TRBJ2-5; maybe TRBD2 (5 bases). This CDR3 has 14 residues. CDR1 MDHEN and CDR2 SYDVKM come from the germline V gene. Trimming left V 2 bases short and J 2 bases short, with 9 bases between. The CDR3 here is CASSLRRSQETQYF. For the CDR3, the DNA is TGTGCCAGCAGTTTACGGAGGTCTCAAGAGACCCAGTACTTC. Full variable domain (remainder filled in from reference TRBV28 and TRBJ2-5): DVKVTQSSRYLVKRTGEKVFLECVQDMDHENMFWYRQDPGLGLRLIYFSYDVKMKEKGDIPEGYSVSREKKERFSLILESASTNQTSMYLCASSLRRSQETQYFGPGTRLLVL.

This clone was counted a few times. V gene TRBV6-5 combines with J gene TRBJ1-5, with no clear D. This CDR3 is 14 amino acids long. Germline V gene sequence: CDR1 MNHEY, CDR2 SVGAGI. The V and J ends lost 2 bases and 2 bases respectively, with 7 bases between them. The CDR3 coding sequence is TGTGCCAGCAGTTACAAGACGGGCAATCAGCCCCAGCATTTT. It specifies CASSYKTGNQPQHF.

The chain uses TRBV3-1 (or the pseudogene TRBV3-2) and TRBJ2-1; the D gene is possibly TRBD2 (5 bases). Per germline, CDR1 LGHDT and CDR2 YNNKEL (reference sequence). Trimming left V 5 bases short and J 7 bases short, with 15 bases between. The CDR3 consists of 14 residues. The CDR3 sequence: CASSIRTPGNEQFF. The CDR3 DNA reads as TGTGCCAGCAGCATTCGGACCCCGGGGAATGAGCAGTTCTTC.

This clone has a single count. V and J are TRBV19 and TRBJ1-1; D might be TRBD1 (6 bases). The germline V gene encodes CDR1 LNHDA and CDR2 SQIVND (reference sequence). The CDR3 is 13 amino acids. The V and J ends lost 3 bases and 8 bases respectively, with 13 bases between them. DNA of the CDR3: TGTGCCAGTAGTATCCGGGGGGCAACCGAAGCTTTCTTT. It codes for CASSIRGATEAFF.

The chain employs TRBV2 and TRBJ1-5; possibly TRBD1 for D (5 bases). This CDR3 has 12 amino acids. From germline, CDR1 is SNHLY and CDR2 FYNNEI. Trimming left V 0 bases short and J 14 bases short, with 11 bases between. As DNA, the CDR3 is TGTGCCAGCAGTGAAGCAGGGGAAAGGAAGCATTTT. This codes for CASSEAGERKHF.

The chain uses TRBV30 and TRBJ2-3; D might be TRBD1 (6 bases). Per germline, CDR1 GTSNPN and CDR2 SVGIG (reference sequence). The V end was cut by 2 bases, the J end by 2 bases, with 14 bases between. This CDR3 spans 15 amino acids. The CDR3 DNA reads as TGTGCCTGGAGTTTAACGGGACACCCCACAGATACGCAGTATTTT. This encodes CAWSLTGHPTDTQYF.

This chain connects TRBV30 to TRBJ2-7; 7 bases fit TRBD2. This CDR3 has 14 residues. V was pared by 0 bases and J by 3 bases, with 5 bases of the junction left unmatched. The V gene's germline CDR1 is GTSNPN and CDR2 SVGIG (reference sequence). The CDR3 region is CAWSVEAGYYEQYF. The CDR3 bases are TGTGCCTGGAGTGTAGAAGCGGGATACTACGAGCAGTACTTC. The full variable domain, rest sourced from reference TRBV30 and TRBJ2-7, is SQTIHQWPATLVQPVGSPLSLECTVEGTSNPNLYWYRQAAGRGLQLLFYSVGIGQISSEVPQNLSASRPQDRQFILSSKKLLLSDSGFYLCAWSVEAGYYEQYFGPGTRLTVT.

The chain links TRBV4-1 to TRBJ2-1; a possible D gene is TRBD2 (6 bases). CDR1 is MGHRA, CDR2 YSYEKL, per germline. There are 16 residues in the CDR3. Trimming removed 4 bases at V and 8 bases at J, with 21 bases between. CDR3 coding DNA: TGCGCCAGCAGCCGCACGAAGGGCGGGGTGGAAGATGAGCAGTTCTTC. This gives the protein CASSRTKGGVEDEQFF.

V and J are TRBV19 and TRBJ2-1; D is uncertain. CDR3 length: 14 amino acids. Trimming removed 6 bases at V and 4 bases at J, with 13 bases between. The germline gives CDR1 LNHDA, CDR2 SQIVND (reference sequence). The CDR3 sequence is CASRSGYPYNEQFF. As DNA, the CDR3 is TGTGCCAGTAGAAGTGGTTATCCGTACAATGAGCAGTTCTTC.

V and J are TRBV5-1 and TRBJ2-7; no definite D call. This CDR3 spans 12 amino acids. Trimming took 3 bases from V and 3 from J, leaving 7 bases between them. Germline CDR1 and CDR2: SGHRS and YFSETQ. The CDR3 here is CASSSQLYEQYF. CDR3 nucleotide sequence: TGCGCCAGCAGCTCTCAGCTCTACGAGCAGTACTTC.